Listed here are 18 T cell receptor beta chains from one sample, sequenced in a study of kidney transplant recipient with SARS-CoV-2 infection. Each CDR3 protein gets one entry after TCRdb re-called the reads with MiXCR. Of fewer than 250,000 distinct CDR3 sequences in the sample, under 35% were seen once. This material consisted of a blood sample, taken at baseline and on roughly day 110 from a kidney transplant recipient. The receptors were sampled from a male patient aged 30 to 40 who had COVID-19 and was a kidney transplant recipient. Some T cells may be supplied by the graft donor.

This clonotype was seen many times. CDR3 sequence: CASSPNVSFRKTYGYTF. The CDR3 DNA reads TGTGCCAGCAGTCCCAACGTCAGCTTCCGAAAGACCTATGGCTACACCTTC. The J gene is TRBJ1-2, the V gene TRBV12-3 or TRBV12-4; D unclear. Between the trimmed V and J ends, which lost 5 bases and 4 bases, there was a span of 23 bases. This CDR3 is 17 amino acids long.

As concerns this clonotype: A far larger clone is one base from this, pointing to a likely read error. The rearrangement joins TRBV4-3 to TRBJ2-4; weak D call: TRBD1 (6 bases). The better agreement between TRBJ1-2 and the DNA end casts doubt on the J call. The CDR3 totals 15 residues. CDR1 LGHNA and CDR2 YSLEER come from the germline V gene. As DNA, the CDR3 is TGCGCCAGCAGCCAAGAGCTCCAGGGGAACCATGGCTACACCTTC. Its protein is CASSQELQGNHGYTF.

CDR3 DNA: TGTGCCAGCAGCAACGAATACGATCTCGGGAGGACCTATGGCTACACCTTC. Amino acids: CASSNEYDLGRTYGYTF. The chain links TRBV11-3 to TRBJ1-2, with D unclear. The CDR3 has 17 amino acids. CDR1 and CDR2 from the germline V gene are SGHNT and YENEEA. The ends were cut back, 5 bases at V and 4 bases at J, with 23 bases in the middle.

Ten or more counts support this clonotype. This chain uses TRBV12-3 or TRBV12-4 with TRBJ2-7; D remains unclear. The CDR3 covers 15 residues. Trimming took off 5 bases at V and 1 base at J, with 15 bases between the two ends. As DNA, the CDR3 is TGTGCCAGCAGTATAGACACTCTTAGGTCCTACGAGCAGTACTTC. As protein: CASSIDTLRSYEQYF.

The table lists this clonotype with many counts. The rearrangement uses TRBV5-3 and TRBJ1-2; D uncertain. TRBV5-3 is an ORF, and what it does is uncertain. Trimming stripped 7 bases from V and 4 bases from J, with 23 bases between. The CDR3 extends over 16 amino acids. The chain's CDR3 is CARPQAVVRKTYGYTF. The CDR3 DNA follows: TGTGCCAGACCTCAAGCAGTGGTGAGAAAGACCTATGGCTACACCTTC.

This clonotype was counted many times. The rearrangement uses TRBV11-2 and TRBJ1-4; D may be TRBD1 (6 bases). The V gene's germline CDR1 is SGHAT and CDR2 FQNNGV. V was cut by 5 bases and J by 7 bases, with 20 bases left in between. This CDR3 has 16 residues. In DNA form, the CDR3 reads TGTGCCAGCAGCGCCACCGCGAGGGGGGGGGGTGAAAAACTGTTTTTT. As protein: CASSATARGGGEKLFF.

The table lists this clonotype with many counts. V and J are TRBV11-2 and TRBJ1-2; no clear D. Germline values: CDR1 SGHAT, CDR2 FQNNGV. The CDR3 runs 17 residues. Trimming took 4 bases from V and 4 from J, leaving 22 bases between them. The CDR3 protein is CASSSVRTSRKTYGYTF. The CDR3 bases are TGTGCCAGCAGCTCCGTCCGAACAAGCAGAAAGACCTATGGCTACACCTTC.

A note on this clonotype: A much larger clone differs by one base, so this may be a read error. V and J are TRBV5-4 and TRBJ1-2, with D hard to call. Trimming shortened V by 7 bases and J by 4 bases, and 23 bases separated the two germline ends. The CDR3 has 16 residues. Germline V lookup: CDR1 SGHNT, CDR2 YYREEE (reference sequence). In nucleotides, the CDR3 is TGTGCCAGCGGGCCGACCGTACCAGGAAAGACCTATGGCTACACCTTC. The encoded protein is CASGPTVPGKTYGYTF.

This clonotype was counted between two and nine times. The chain joins TRBV8-2 to TRBJ1-2. TRBV8-2 constitutes a pseudogene. The CDR3 contains 16 residues. The CDR3 is CGSTTHDSRKTYGYTF. Written as DNA, the CDR3 is TGTGGCAGTACTACCCATGATAGCCGAAAGACCTATGGCTACACCTTC.

This clonotype appeared many times. This rearrangement joins TRBV6-5 to TRBJ2-3; the D gene could be TRBD1 or TRBD2 (7 bases each). This CDR3 spans 15 amino acids. V lost 6 bases, J lost 0 bases, and 13 bases lay in between. Germline lookup yields CDR1 MNHEY and CDR2 SVGAGI. DNA for the CDR3: TGTGCCAGCAGAACAGGGGAGGGGAGCACAGATACGCAGTATTTT. It yields the protein CASRTGEGSTDTQYF.

A note on this clonotype: One base away lies a much larger clone, so this may be a sequencing read error. The V gene is TRBV12-3 or TRBV12-4, the J gene TRBJ1-5; 7 nucleotides match TRBD1. J lost 5 bases, V lost 3 bases, and 7 bases had no gene match. CDR3 length: 15 residues. The CDR3 loop is CASSFRQGSDQPQHF. CDR3 bases: TGTGCCAGCAGTTTCCGACAGGGCAGCGATCAGCCCCAGCATTTT.

As for this clonotype: This likely reflects a read error, since a far larger clone is one base away. V and J are TRBV20-1 and TRBJ2-5, with D possibly matching TRBD1 (6 bases). TRBJ2-7 matches the DNA end more closely, so the J call is doubtful. The CDR3 is made up of 16 amino acids. Germline CDR1 is DFQATT and CDR2 is SNEGSKA (reference sequence). The CDR3 sequence: CGARDQDGTNLYEQYF. The CDR3 nucleotides read TGCGGTGCTAGAGATCAGGATGGGACAAACCTCTACGAGCAGTACTTC.

In its sample, this clonotype was seen many times. The chain joins TRBV11-1 to TRBJ1-2; no reliable D call. Germline values: CDR1 SGHAT, CDR2 FQDESV (reference sequence). Trimming took off 5 bases at V and 4 bases at J, with 23 bases between the two ends. This CDR3 spans 17 amino acids. For the CDR3, the DNA is TGTGCCAGCAGCATACCTGATAAGGCTGGAAAGACCTATGGCTACACCTTC. It translates to CASSIPDKAGKTYGYTF.

This clonotype was detected ten times or more. V usage is TRBV29-1 and J usage is TRBJ2-5; D gene uncertain. Trimming removed 5 bases at V and 2 bases at J, with 9 bases between. From germline, CDR1 is SQVTM and CDR2 ANQGSEA. This CDR3 is built from 12 residues. The CDR3 here is CSVFGLQETQYF. The CDR3 region has the DNA TGCAGCGTTTTTGGTCTACAAGAGACCCAGTACTTC.

About this clonotype: A much bigger clone sits one base away, suggesting this may be a read error. No DNA is shown, since the ends of the CDR3 on it are uncertain; the CDR3 is the one TCRdb lists. The chain combines TRBV7-5 with TRBJ1-2. TRBV7-5 is a recognized pseudogene. The CDR3 extends over 19 residues, inclusive of both ends. CDR3 region: CISVPELTAEVGKTYGYTF.

This clonotype was detected ten times or more. V and J are TRBV28 and TRBJ1-2, with 9 bases fitting TRBD1. Germline V lookup: CDR1 MDHEN, CDR2 SYDVKM. The CDR3 runs to 15 residues. V gave up 6 bases and J gave up 4 bases; unmatched junction bases: 9. The CDR3 DNA follows: TGTGCCAGCAGAGAACTAACAGGGGGCGCCTATGGCTACACCTTC. It is translated as CASRELTGGAYGYTF.

This clonotype was counted only a few times. This chain connects TRBV4-2 to TRBJ1-1; possible D gene TRBD1, 5 bases. Trimming cost V 1 base and J 0 bases, with 6 bases left between them. The CDR3 contains 14 residues. CDR1 and CDR2 from the germline V gene are LGHNA and YNFKEQ. The CDR3 DNA is TGTGCCAGCAGCCAAGCAGGGATGAACACTGAAGCTTTCTTT. Translating gives CASSQAGMNTEAFF.

A remark on this clonotype: Since a much larger clone is just one base distant, this may be a read error. The chain combines TRBV6-2 or TRBV6-3 with TRBJ2-7; D not resolved. Germline lookup yields CDR1 MNHEY and CDR2 SVGEGT. The CDR3 consists of 12 residues. CDR3 DNA sequence: TGTGTCAGCAGTTACGGAATCTACGAGCAGTACTTC. It codes for CVSSYGIYEQYF.